This T cell receptor (beta chain) was retrieved from a study of T cell responses to AZD1222 COVID-19 vaccine. Regarding this clone: Its target is unknown.

General observations from the study: Per reports, nearly half of all spike-specific TCRs target regions that are unmutated in variants.

CDR3 length: 13 amino acids. V was shortened by 5 bases and J by 4 bases, with 9 bases between the two germline ends. The germline V gene has CDR1 MGHDK and CDR2 SYGVNS. Method: immunoSEQ multiplex PCR; TCRdb's copy keeps in-frame clones and lacks some. This sample yields about 86,000 clones, of which 88% are seen a single time; 5.8% belongs to the top ten. The material sequenced was peripheral blood, taken on day 0 of AZD1222 vaccination. The rearrangement links TRBV25-1 to TRBJ1-5, with D tentatively TRBD1 (5 bases). The source of this sequence is an adult in good health. CDR3 nucleotide sequence: TGTGCCAGCAGTCTGGGACGGAATCAGCCCCAGCATTTT. Translation gives CASSLGRNQPQHF.